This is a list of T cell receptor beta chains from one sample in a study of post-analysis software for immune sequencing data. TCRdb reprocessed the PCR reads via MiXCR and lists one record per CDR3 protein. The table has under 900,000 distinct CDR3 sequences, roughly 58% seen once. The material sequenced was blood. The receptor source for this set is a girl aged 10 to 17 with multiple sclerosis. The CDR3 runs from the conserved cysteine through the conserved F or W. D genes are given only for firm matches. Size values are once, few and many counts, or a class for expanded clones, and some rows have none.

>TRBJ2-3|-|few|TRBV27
TGTGCCAGCAGTCCACTACTAGCTACAGATACGCAGTATTTT
CASSPLLATDTQYF
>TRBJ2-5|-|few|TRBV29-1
TGCAGCGTTCGGGGCCAAACTTTTCAAGAGACCCAGTACTTC
CSVRGQTFQETQYF
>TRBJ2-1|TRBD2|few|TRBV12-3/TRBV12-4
TGTGCCAGCAGCAGGACTAGCGGGGGGAACAATGAGCAGTTCTTC
CASSRTSGGNNEQFF
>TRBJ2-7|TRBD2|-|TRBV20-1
TGCAGTGCTGTTCTAGCGGAACCCTACGAGCAGTACTTC
CSAVLAEPYEQYF
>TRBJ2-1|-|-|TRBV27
TGTGCCAGCAGTTTAGGAGGGAGCCTAAGCTCCTACAATGAGCAGTTCTTC
CASSLGGSLSSYNEQFF
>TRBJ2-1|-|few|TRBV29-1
TGCAGCGCCATGGGCCGTATTAACTACAATGAGCAGTTCTTC
CSAMGRINYNEQFF
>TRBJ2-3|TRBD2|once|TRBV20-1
TGCAGTGCTAGTCCCTCTGCGGCGGGAGTTGGCACAGATACGCAGTATTTT
CSASPSAAGVGTDTQYF
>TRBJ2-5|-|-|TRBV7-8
TGTGCCAGCAGCCAACGACATCGCCAAGAGACCCAGTACTTC
CASSQRHRQETQYF
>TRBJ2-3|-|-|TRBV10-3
TGTGCCATCAAAAGGGGGGTAGACACAGATACGCAGTATTTT
CAIKRGVDTDTQYF
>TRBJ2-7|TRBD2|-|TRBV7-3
TGTACCAGCAGCTTAGCGGCGGGAGGATCCTACGAGCAGTACTTC
CTSSLAAGGSYEQYF
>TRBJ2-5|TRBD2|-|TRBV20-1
TGCAGTGCTAGCCGGACTAGCGGGGCTGGGGAGACCCAGTACTTC
CSASRTSGAGETQYF
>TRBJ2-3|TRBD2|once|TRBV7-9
TGTGCCAGCAGCTTTCGACCCGGGACTAGCGGGGACACAGATACGCAGTATTTT
CASSFRPGTSGDTDTQYF
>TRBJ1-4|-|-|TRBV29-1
TGCAGCGTTGAAGTAGGGGAAAAACTGTTTTTT
CSVEVGEKLFF
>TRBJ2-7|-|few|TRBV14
TGTGCCAGCAGCCAATTGTCCGAGCAGTACTTC
CASSQLSEQYF
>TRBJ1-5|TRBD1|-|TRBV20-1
TGCAGTGCTAGAGATCCGCTGCTCGGGACAGTCAGCAATCAGCCCCAGCATTTT
CSARDPLLGTVSNQPQHF
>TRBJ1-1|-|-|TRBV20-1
TGCAGTGCTAGAGGGGCTGACACTGAAGCTTTCTTT
CSARGADTEAFF
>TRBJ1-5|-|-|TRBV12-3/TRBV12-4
TGTGCCAGCAGATCTGGGTTCCAGGGAGGACAGCCCCAGCATTTT
CASRSGFQGGQPQHF
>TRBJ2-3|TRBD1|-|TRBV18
TGTGCCAGCTCACCTCAACAGGGGGATACGCAGTATTTT
CASSPQQGDTQYF
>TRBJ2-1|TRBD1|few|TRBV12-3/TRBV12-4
TGTGCCAGCAGTTTAGGGACAGGGTTCGATGAGCAGTTCTTC
CASSLGTGFDEQFF
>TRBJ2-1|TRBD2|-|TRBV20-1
TGCAGTGCTAGAGACCGACTAGCGGGAGACTACAATGAGCAGTTCTTC
CSARDRLAGDYNEQFF
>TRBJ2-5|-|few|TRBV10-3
TGTGCCATCAGTGAGTCACCTCAGTCGGTAGGGACCCAGTACTTC
CAISESPQSVGTQYF
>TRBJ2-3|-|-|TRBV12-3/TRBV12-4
TGTGCCAGCAGTGAGGACTATGCAGATACGCAGTATTTT
CASSEDYADTQYF
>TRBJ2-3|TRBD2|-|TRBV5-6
TGTGCCAGCAGCGTTCCGGGGGGGCTTGCAGATACGCAGTATTTT
CASSVPGGLADTQYF
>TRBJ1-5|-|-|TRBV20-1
TGCAGTGCCCTGGACAGAAATCAGCCCCAGCATTTT
CSALDRNQPQHF
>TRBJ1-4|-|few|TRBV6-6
TGTGCCAGCAGTTACTTAGGGCGTGTTAATGAAAAACTGTTTTTT
CASSYLGRVNEKLFF
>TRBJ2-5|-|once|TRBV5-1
TGCGCCAGCAGCTTGGTCGAGTCGGGGGACGGGACCCAGTACTTC
CASSLVESGDGTQYF
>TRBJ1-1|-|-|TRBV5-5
TGTGCCAGCAGCTTCGCGGGGCTGAACACTGAAGCTTTCTTT
CASSFAGLNTEAFF
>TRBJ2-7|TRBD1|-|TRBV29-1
TGCAGCGTTGAATCGAGACAGGGGGTATGCGGCGAGCAGTACTTC
CSVESRQGVCGEQYF
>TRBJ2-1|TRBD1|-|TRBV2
TGTGCCAACACAGGGGGAAATATGAATGAGCAGTTCTTC
CANTGGNMNEQFF
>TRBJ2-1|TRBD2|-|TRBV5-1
TGCGCCAGCAGCTTGGGCCTAGCGGGATACGATGAGCAGTTCTTC
CASSLGLAGYDEQFF
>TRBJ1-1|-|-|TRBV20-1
TGCAGTGCTAGAGGGGGGGCCCGGACCCCAACGAACACTGAAGCTTTCTTT
CSARGGARTPTNTEAFF
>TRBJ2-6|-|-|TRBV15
TGTGCCAGCGGCGCGTCGTCGGCCAACGTCCTGACTTTC
CASGASSANVLTF
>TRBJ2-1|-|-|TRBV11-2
TGTGCCAGCAGCTTAGAGGCAGGGTCGTTCCGCAATGAGCAGTTCTTC
CASSLEAGSFRNEQFF
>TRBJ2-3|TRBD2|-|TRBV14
TGTGCCAGCAGCCAAGAGGGACTAGCCTCGGGAGATACGCAGTATTTT
CASSQEGLASGDTQYF
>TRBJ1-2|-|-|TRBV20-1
TGCAGTGCTAGAGAAGAGGTGGGCTATGGCTACACCTTC
CSAREEVGYGYTF
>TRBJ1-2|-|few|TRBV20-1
TGCAGTGCTAGGACAGACTATGGCTACACCTTC
CSARTDYGYTF
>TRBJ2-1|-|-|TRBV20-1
TGCAGTGCTAGAGCCGGACGCGAGCAGTTCTTC
CSARAGREQFF
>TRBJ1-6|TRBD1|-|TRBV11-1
TGTGCCAGCAGCCCACGACAGGGCTCACCCCTCCACTTT
CASSPRQGSPLHF
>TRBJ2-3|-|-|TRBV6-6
TGTGCCAGCAGAACGGGACAAGGCACAGATACGCAGTATTTT
CASRTGQGTDTQYF
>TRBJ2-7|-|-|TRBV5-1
TGCGCCAGCAGCTTGGCGTTTGGGACGTCACCGCGCGAGCAGTACTTC
CASSLAFGTSPREQYF
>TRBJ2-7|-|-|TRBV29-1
TGCAGCGTCCGGGACTTCTCCTACGAGCAGTACTTC
CSVRDFSYEQYF
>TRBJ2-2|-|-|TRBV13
TGTGCCATCACACAGCGGAACACCGGGGAGCTGTTTTTT
CAITQRNTGELFF
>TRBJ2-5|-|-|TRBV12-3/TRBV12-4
TGTGCCAACAGTCCTCCGGGAGTGGAGACCCAGTACTTC
CANSPPGVETQYF